This TCR beta chain originates from a study of cytomegalovirus exposure and HLA in healthy donors. Study in general: An earlier analysis found under 130 million unique TCR beta sequences from around 180 million T cells. Findings and limits, study-wide: About 87% or about 30% of the time was how often most TCR beta V segments were productive, according to an earlier analysis. Some TCR beta chains (roughly 160 of them) were listed as cytomegalovirus-associated.

Donors in the study were healthy people who gave bone marrow. Comment on this clone: Antigen: not known.

Primers: 60 Vbeta forward and 13 Jbeta reverse. Method: immunoSEQ multiplex PCR; TCRdb's copy keeps in-frame clones and lacks some. The sample gives more than 140,000 clones, roughly 87% of which show up once; 4.5% to 6% is in the top ten. The CDR3 extends over 15 amino acids. V shed 3 bases and J 8 bases; nucleotides not matched to a gene: 6. Germline V lookup: CDR1 MNHEY, CDR2 SMNVEV (reference sequence). The TCR sequence derives from a man in his thirties or forties in good health and CMV-seropositive. Sequenced: PBMCs. The V gene is TRBV27, the J gene TRBJ2-1; 11 bases map to TRBD2. The CDR3 loop is CASSFLLAGADEQFF. CDR3 DNA: TGTGCCAGCAGTTTTCTACTAGCGGGAGCCGATGAGCAGTTCTTC.